This is a list of T cell receptor beta chains from one sample in a study of Graves' ophthalmopathy and Graves' hyperthyroidism. TCRdb reprocessed the multiplex PCR reads via MiXCR and lists one record per CDR3 protein. The data contain 900,000 to 1,200,000 distinct CDR3 sequences, less than 45% of them seen just once; the ten biggest clones take up around 10%. The sequencing input was peripheral blood or thyroid tissue (not recorded which). Receptor source: an adult man with Graves' hyperthyroidism. Both conserved end residues are part of each CDR3. The D gene is left open where the match is weak. Clone size, where shown, is once, few, many, or a class for clones that have expanded.

clone size,D gene,V gene,J gene,CDR3 protein,CDR3 DNA
-,-,TRBV6-5,TRBJ2-5,CASSETGLLLETQHF,TGTGCCAGCAGTGAAACAGGGCTGCTTTTGGAGACCCAGCACTTC
many,-,TRBV6-2/TRBV6-3,TRBJ1-5,CASSYSELQPQHF,TGTGCCAGCAGTTACTCGGAACTTCAGCCCCAGCATTTT
many,-,TRBV7-8,TRBJ1-6,CASSKERVTGSPLHF,TGTGCCAGCAGCAAAGAACGGGTCACGGGTTCACCCCTCCACTTT
many,-,TRBV7-9,TRBJ1-1,CASRVVNTEAFF,TGTGCCAGCAGGGTTGTGAACACTGAAGCTTTCTTT
-,-,TRBV20-1,TRBJ2-1,CSARLGPNEQFF,TGCAGTGCTAGACTGGGTCCCAATGAGCAGTTCTTC
-,-,TRBV25-1,TRBJ2-7,CASSARGGWYEQYF,TGTGCCAGCAGTGCTAGGGGGGGCTGGTACGAGCAGTACTTC
many,-,TRBV7-9,TRBJ1-4,CASSYEGTNEKLFF,TGTGCCAGCAGCTACGAGGGCACGAATGAAAAACTGTTTTTT
many,-,TRBV9,TRBJ2-5,CASSVDQGRGETQYF,TGTGCCAGCAGCGTAGATCAGGGGCGGGGAGAGACCCAGTACTTC
-,-,TRBV7-9,TRBJ1-1,CASSNPQSRPGTEAFF,TGTGCCAGCAGCAACCCCCAGTCCAGGCCGGGAACTGAAGCTTTCTTT
many,-,TRBV24-1,TRBJ1-5,CATSAPNQPQHF,TGTGCCACCAGTGCTCCGAATCAGCCCCAGCATTTT
-,-,TRBV6-1,TRBJ2-5,CASSETLGRAEETQYF,TGTGCCAGCAGTGAAACGCTGGGAAGGGCCGAAGAGACCCAGTACTTC
many,TRBD1,TRBV9,TRBJ1-4,CASSTGQGLGGNEKLFF,TGTGCCAGCAGCACCGGACAGGGCCTCGGAGGGAATGAAAAACTGTTTTTT
many,-,TRBV20-1,TRBJ2-7,CSVRGTLASYEQYF,TGCAGTGTGAGGGGGACATTGGCTTCCTACGAGCAGTACTTC
few,TRBD1,TRBV27,TRBJ1-5,CASSLLGQGSQPQHF,TGTGCCAGCAGTTTACTGGGACAGGGTTCTCAGCCCCAGCATTTT
few,-,TRBV7-9,TRBJ1-2,CASSLGSIYGYGYTF,TGTGCCAGCAGCTTAGGGTCCATATACGGGTATGGCTACACCTTC
many,TRBD1,TRBV19,TRBJ2-7,CASRTGGGDEQYF,TGTGCCAGTAGAACAGGGGGCGGCGACGAGCAGTACTTC
-,-,TRBV7-2,TRBJ1-1,CASSIFNEAFF,TGTGCCAGCAGCATATTCAATGAAGCTTTCTTT
-,-,TRBV7-6,TRBJ2-2,CASSPGQGGDWAGELFF,TGTGCCAGCAGCCCGGGGCAGGGCGGGGATTGGGCCGGGGAGCTGTTTTTT
-,TRBD2,TRBV9,TRBJ2-2,CASSVEASGSKGTGELFF,TGTGCCAGCAGCGTAGAGGCTAGCGGGAGCAAGGGCACCGGGGAGCTGTTTTTT
many,-,TRBV6-5,TRBJ2-5,CASNRVAETQYF,TGTGCCAGCAACAGGGTGGCGGAGACCCAGTACTTC
many,TRBD2,TRBV12-3/TRBV12-4,TRBJ2-5,CASSLGLAGTCDETQYF,TGTGCCAGCAGTTTAGGCCTAGCGGGGACCTGCGATGAGACCCAGTACTTC
-,-,TRBV9,TRBJ2-5,CASSVASNLYQETQYF,TGTGCCAGCAGCGTAGCTTCGAACCTGTACCAAGAGACCCAGTACTTC
once,TRBD1,TRBV11-2,TRBJ2-7,CAWSVFGRQGGEQYF,TGTGCCTGGAGTGTATTCGGCCGACAGGGCGGGGAGCAGTACTTC
-,TRBD1,TRBV7-9,TRBJ1-2,CASSWVGGRGYTF,TGTGCCAGCAGCTGGGTAGGGGGCCGTGGCTACACCTTC
many,TRBD1,TRBV5-6,TRBJ1-2,CASSGLQGEHYGYTF,TGTGCCAGCAGCGGCCTACAGGGGGAGCACTATGGCTACACCTTC
many,-,TRBV7-2,TRBJ1-5,CASSFGRANQPQHF,TGTGCCAGCAGCTTTGGCAGGGCAAATCAGCCCCAGCATTTT
-,TRBD2,TRBV12-3/TRBV12-4,TRBJ2-7,CASSFDGGAGEQYF,TGTGCCAGCAGTTTCGACGGGGGGGCTGGCGAGCAGTACTTC
-,-,TRBV9,TRBJ2-7,CASSVRGNLCEQYF,TGTGCCAGCAGCGTAAGAGGGAACCTCTGCGAGCAGTACTTC
few,-,TRBV7-9,TRBJ2-5,CASSFGVQEETQYF,TGTGCCAGCAGCTTCGGGGTCCAAGAAGAGACCCAGTACTTC
-,-,TRBV11-2,TRBJ2-7,CASSSDFQRNEQYF,TGTGCCAGCAGCTCTGACTTTCAGAGGAACGAGCAGTACTTC
many,-,TRBV2,TRBJ2-5,CASRQKAMYF,TGTGCCAGCAGGCAGAAGGCTATGTACTTC
-,-,TRBV24-1,TRBJ1-1,CATSDWDNSEAFF,TGTGCCACCAGTGATTGGGACAACTCAGAAGCTTTCTTT
-,TRBD1,TRBV19,TRBJ1-1,CASSQPQGLWMRNTEAFF,TGTGCCAGTAGTCAACCACAGGGGCTGTGGATGAGAAACACTGAAGCTTTCTTT
-,-,TRBV5-1,TRBJ2-7,CASSVSSGYEQYF,TGCGCCAGCAGCGTTTCTAGTGGCTACGAGCAGTACTTC
many,-,TRBV7-8,TRBJ2-7,CASSPREEQYF,TGTGCCAGCAGCCCCCGGGAAGAGCAGTACTTC
many,-,TRBV12-3/TRBV12-4,TRBJ2-6,CASSDLGEAGANVLTF,TGTGCCAGCAGTGACCTAGGGGAGGCTGGGGCCAACGTCCTGACTTTC
-,TRBD1,TRBV6-6,TRBJ2-7,CASTNSGGTGGVHEQYF,TGTGCCAGCACCAACTCGGGGGGGACAGGGGGGGTCCACGAGCAGTACTTC
many,-,TRBV20-1,TRBJ1-5,CSARGQGRRVPQHF,TGCAGTGCTAGGGGGCAGGGGCGAAGGGTGCCCCAGCATTTT
-,-,TRBV24-1,TRBJ2-6,CATSDQKSGANVLTF,TGTGCCACCAGTGATCAGAAGAGTGGGGCCAACGTCCTGACTTTC
few,-,TRBV6-6,TRBJ2-5,CASSDSVGLQETQYF,TGTGCCAGCAGTGATTCCGTCGGACTCCAAGAGACCCAGTACTTC
few,-,TRBV11-2,TRBJ1-1,CASSLQGLRRTNTEAFF,TGTGCCAGCAGCTTACAGGGGCTCCGGCGAACGAACACTGAAGCTTTCTTT
few,TRBD1,TRBV6-6,TRBJ1-5,CASSPSGQANQPQHF,TGTGCCAGCAGTCCTTCTGGACAGGCAAATCAGCCCCAGCATTTT
many,TRBD1,TRBV7-2,TRBJ2-7,CASSESGTVEDF,TGTGCCAGCAGCGAATCCGGGACAGTGGAGGACTTC
-,TRBD2,TRBV7-9,TRBJ2-7,CASSFLGVAGVYEQYF,TGTGCCAGCAGTTTTCTCGGAGTAGCGGGAGTGTACGAGCAGTACTTC
many,TRBD1,TRBV7-2,TRBJ1-4,CASSKIQGAAEKLFF,TGTGCCAGCAGCAAGATACAGGGGGCAGCTGAAAAACTGTTTTTT